This entry lists 20 T cell receptor beta chains sequenced from one sample in a study of response to subunit inactivated influenza vaccine. TCRdb reanalysed the RT-PCR reads using MiXCR and keeps one entry per CDR3 protein. The table includes 500,000 to 650,000 distinct CDR3 sequences, 6.5% to 8% detected once. The starting material was PBMCs from blood, obtained roughly 24 months after vaccination. Every receptor here comes from a man aged 50-75 years who received an inactivated influenza vaccine.

The chain links TRBV4-2 to TRBJ2-7, with D perhaps TRBD1 (6 bases). This CDR3 is 17 amino acids long. In germline, CDR1 is LGHNA, CDR2 YNFKEQ. The V end lost 1 base, the J end lost 2 bases, and 18 bases lay between the germline ends. CDR3 nucleotide sequence: TGTGCCAGCAGCCAAGTTCCCAAGACAGGATTGACCTACGAGCAGTACTTC. Translating gives CASSQVPKTGLTYEQYF.

This clonotype was counted a few times. This chain uses TRBV10-3 with TRBJ2-7; D may correspond to TRBD1 or TRBD2 (5 bases each). The CDR3 covers 15 residues. The germline V gene has CDR1 ENHRY and CDR2 SYGVKD. Trimming shortened V by 3 bases and J by 2 bases, and 14 bases separated the two germline ends. Here the CDR3 reads CAISDWGGQTYEQYF. Here the CDR3 DNA reads TGTGCCATCAGTGACTGGGGCGGGCAAACCTACGAGCAGTACTTC.

V usage is TRBV12-3 or TRBV12-4 and J usage is TRBJ2-1; a weak D match, TRBD2 (6 bases). V lost 7 bases to trimming and J lost 0 bases, with 19 bases between them. The CDR3 is 17 residues long. The CDR3 spells CASTLVVAVLSYNEQFF. Here the CDR3 DNA reads TGTGCCAGCACCCTCGTGGTAGCGGTCCTCTCCTACAATGAGCAGTTCTTC.

This clonotype appeared many times. The chain links TRBV4-3 to TRBJ2-1; a weak D match, TRBD2 (6 bases). The V gene lost 1 base and the J gene lost 7 bases, with 17 bases spanning the gap. CDR3 length equals 16 residues. Per germline, CDR1 LGHNA and CDR2 YSLEER. The CDR3 bases are TGCGCCAGCAGCCAAGGTACCGGCGGGACGAGAAATGAGCAGTTCTTC. Encoded protein: CASSQGTGGTRNEQFF.

In its sample, this clonotype was seen a few times. V gene TRBV5-1 combines with J gene TRBJ2-3; 8 nucleotides agree with TRBD1. CDR1 and CDR2 (germline): SGHRS, YFSETQ. Trimming cost V 4 bases and J 4 bases; bases outside gene matches: 5. The CDR3 spans 14 residues. CDR3 amino acids: CASSIDRGADTQYF. The CDR3 DNA sequence: TGCGCCAGCAGCATAGACAGGGGCGCAGATACGCAGTATTTT. The full variable domain, rest sourced from reference TRBV5-1 and TRBJ2-3, is KAGVTQTPRYLIKTRGQQVTLSCSPISGHRSVSWYQQTPGQGLQFLFEYFSETQRNKGNFPGRFSGRQFSNSRSEMNVSTLELGDSALYLCASSIDRGADTQYFGPGTRLTVL.

The chain is built from TRBV24-1 and TRBJ1-2; 8 bases are a match to TRBD1. The CDR3 contains 14 residues. Germline V lookup: CDR1 KGHDR, CDR2 SFDVKD. The junction had 7 bases not matched to a gene; V was cut back by 5 bases and J by 6 bases. The CDR3 nucleotides read TGTGCCACCAGTGGTAGGACAGGGACTGATGGCTACACCTTC. Its translation: CATSGRTGTDGYTF.

This clonotype has a count of ten or more. V gene TRBV7-2 combines with J gene TRBJ2-7; D not resolved. In germline, CDR1 is SGHTA, CDR2 FQGNSA. The CDR3 spans 12 residues. V shed 5 bases and J shed 0 bases, with 5 bases lying between them. The CDR3, as DNA: TGTGCCAGCAGCCCGTTCTCCTACGAGCAGTACTTC. Amino acid sequence: CASSPFSYEQYF.

This clonotype has ten or more counts. This rearrangement joins TRBV7-2 to TRBJ1-6; D gene uncertain. Germline V gives CDR1 SGHTA, CDR2 FQGNSA. The CDR3 has 13 amino acids. The germline V and J ends were trimmed by 2 bases and 7 bases, with 6 bases remaining between them. CDR3 sequence reads: CASSLRSNSPLHF. Written as DNA, the CDR3 is TGTGCCAGCAGCTTACGTAGCAATTCACCCCTCCACTTT.

There are a few counts of this clonotype. This chain uses TRBV3-1 with TRBJ2-3; 8 bases line up with TRBD2. V was pared by 4 bases and J by 5 bases, with 8 bases of the junction left unmatched. CDR1 and CDR2 from the germline V gene are LGHDT and YNNKEL (reference sequence). The CDR3 length is 15 residues. The CDR3 bases are TGTGCCAGCAGCCCCGATCGGGGGGGGAGAGATACGCAGTATTTT. Translated: CASSPDRGGRDTQYF.

This clonotype was counted at least ten times. The J gene is TRBJ2-3, the V gene TRBV4-3; 13 bases are shared with TRBD2. CDR3 length: 18 amino acids. Germline CDR1 LGHNA, CDR2 YSLEER. V lost 0 bases, J lost 3 bases, and 6 bases stayed unmatched. In nucleotides, the CDR3 is TGCGCCAGCAGCCAAGAACTTCAGGGACTAGCGGGAACAGATACGCAGTATTTT. Translation: CASSQELQGLAGTDTQYF.

This clonotype was seen ten or more times. This sequence joins TRBV4-3 and TRBJ1-1; D is undetermined. V lost 0 bases and J 8 bases, leaving 10 bases between the germline ends. Per germline, CDR1 LGHNA and CDR2 YSLEER. This CDR3 region has 13 residues. CDR3 nucleotide sequence: TGCGCCAGCAGCCAAGATAGCGGCAGGGAAGCTTTCTTT. Translated, it gives CASSQDSGREAFF.

This clonotype was counted only a few times. This sequence joins TRBV20-1 and TRBJ2-3; no definite D call. Germline V gene sequence: CDR1 DFQATT, CDR2 SNEGSKA (reference sequence). The CDR3 runs 14 residues. With 1 base removed from V and 3 bases from J, the gap between germline ends came to 11 bases. CDR3 in amino acids: CSARAGSGTDTQYF. The CDR3 nucleotides are TGCAGTGCTAGAGCCGGGTCTGGGACAGATACGCAGTATTTT.

This clonotype was observed a handful of times. V gene TRBV5-1 combines with J gene TRBJ2-7, with D possibly TRBD2 on 5 matching bases. V dropped 1 base and J dropped 5 bases, with 13 bases sitting between them. The CDR3 is 14 amino acids. CDR1 SGHRS and CDR2 YFSETQ come from the germline V gene. The DNA for the CDR3 is TGCGCCAGCAGCTTGCGAGTTTCGGGGAACGAGCAGTACTTC. Protein sequence: CASSLRVSGNEQYF.

This clonotype occurred many times. This chain uses TRBV28 with TRBJ2-4; unclear D gene. With 4 bases removed from V and 4 bases from J, the gap between germline ends came to 14 bases. This CDR3 comprises 15 residues. Germline CDR1 reads MDHEN; CDR2 reads SYDVKM. The CDR3 DNA reads as TGTGCCAGCAGTTCTAGGGTACAGTTAAAAAACATTCAGTACTTC. Its protein is CASSSRVQLKNIQYF.

This clonotype was seen more than once but under ten times. The rearrangement links TRBV20-1 to TRBJ2-3; 10 bases fit TRBD2. V lost 1 base, J lost 2 bases, and 3 bases stayed unmatched. CDR1 is DFQATT and CDR2 is SNEGSKA in the germline V gene (reference sequence). This CDR3 is 15 amino acids long. The CDR3 is CSARAGTSATDTQYF. The CDR3 DNA is TGCAGTGCTAGAGCCGGGACTAGCGCCACAGATACGCAGTATTTT.

This clonotype has ten or more counts. CDR3 region: CASSLPSGRFYEQFF. The CDR3 region has the DNA TGTGCCAGCAGTTTACCTAGCGGGAGATTCTATGAGCAGTTCTTC. This chain uses TRBV28 with TRBJ2-1, with TRBD2 matching 10 bases. Germline V gene data show CDR1 as MDHEN and CDR2 as SYDVKM. CDR3 length: 15 residues. Germline trimming cut 2 bases from V and 8 bases from J; bases unmatched to any gene: 6.

The table lists this clonotype with a few counts. V and J are TRBV5-1 and TRBJ2-3; 14 bases map to TRBD2. V trimming: 4 bases; J trimming: 4 bases; junction bases outside the gene matches: 5. The CDR3 contains 16 residues. Germline V CDR1 and CDR2: SGHRS, YFSETQ. CDR3 in DNA: TGCGCCAGCAGCCTAATGACTAGCGGGGGGGCAGATACGCAGTATTTT. Translating gives CASSLMTSGGADTQYF.

This chain links TRBV7-6 with TRBJ2-7; no clear D gene. The CDR3 has 14 amino acids. V shed 5 bases and J shed 2 bases, with 13 bases lying between them. Germline values: CDR1 SGHVS, CDR2 FNYEAQ. The CDR3 protein is CASSNRAGPYEQYF. CDR3 nucleotides: TGTGCCAGCAGCAACCGGGCAGGCCCCTACGAGCAGTACTTC.

At least ten counts were recorded for this clonotype. The chain joins TRBV20-1 to TRBJ2-7, with 10 bases lining up with TRBD1. Trimming at V came to 3 bases and at J to 5 bases, leaving 10 bases not matched to a gene. Germline CDR1 is DFQATT and CDR2 is SNEGSKA (reference sequence). The length of the CDR3 is 15 residues. The CDR3 protein is CSASSGTGASHEQYF. The DNA for the CDR3 is TGCAGTGCTAGTTCCGGGACAGGGGCCTCGCACGAGCAGTACTTC.

The rearrangement uses TRBV12-3 or TRBV12-4 and TRBJ2-3; D possibly corresponds to TRBD1 (6 bases). The CDR3 runs to 14 residues. V shed 5 bases and J shed 6 bases, with 15 bases lying between them. The CDR3 DNA is TGTGCCAGCAGTATCTCACAGGGTGGGGATACGCAGTATTTT. Its protein is CASSISQGGDTQYF.